This is a list of T cell receptor beta chains from one sample in a study of blood T cell repertoires in COVID-19. Method: immunoSEQ multiplex PCR; TCRdb's copy keeps in-frame clones and lacks some. Of 20,000 to 25,000 clones listed, approximately 80% were seen once; the top ten hold about a fifth. Material for sequencing was peripheral blood. These receptors were collected from a man aged 80 or over with active or convalescent COVID-19. The CDR3 runs from the conserved cysteine through the conserved F or W. D genes are given only for firm matches. Size is omitted from some rows. Given values are once, few, many or a class for expanded clones.

V gene	clone size	J gene	D gene	CDR3 DNA	CDR3 protein
TRBV10-3	.	TRBJ2-3	TRBD2	TGTGCCATCAGTGAACGAGCGGGATTCACAGATACGCAGTATTTT	CAISERAGFTDTQYF
TRBV18	.	TRBJ2-5	.	TGTGCCAGCTCACCACCAGGGGCGCCGAAGGAGACCCAGTACTTC	CASSPPGAPKETQYF
TRBV7-9	.	TRBJ1-1	TRBD1	TGTGCCAGCAGTCGGGACAGGGGGATTGAAGCTTTCTTT	CASSRDRGIEAFF
TRBV4-2	.	TRBJ2-1	TRBD2	TGTGCCAGCAGCCAAGAGGCAGTTGGCGGGGGGGTTGGTTATGAGCAGTTCTTC	CASSQEAVGGGVGYEQFF
TRBV28	.	TRBJ1-1	.	TGTGCCAGCAGTACCCAGGTGGTGATATCGACTGAAGCTTTCTTT	CASSTQVVISTEAFF
TRBV25-1	.	TRBJ1-3	.	TGTGCCAGCAGTGGTTGGACTGTCCCTGGAAACACCATATATTTT	CASSGWTVPGNTIYF
TRBV19	once	TRBJ1-1	.	TGTGCCAGTAGTATAATGGCAGGTGAAGCTTTCTTT	CASSIMAGEAFF
TRBV29-1	.	TRBJ1-5	.	TGCACCCGTCCGGGGTATAGCAATCAGCCCCAGCATTTT	CTRPGYSNQPQHF
TRBV6-5	.	TRBJ2-7	.	TGTGCCAGCAGGTTAGGGGCCATGGGCTCCTACGAGCAGTACTTC	CASRLGAMGSYEQYF
TRBV5-4	.	TRBJ2-1	TRBD2	TGTGCCAGCAGCCTCGGGACTAGCGGGAGTGCTGAGCAGTTCTTC	CASSLGTSGSAEQFF
TRBV10-2	.	TRBJ2-7	.	TGCGCCAGCAATCAGTACGAGCAGTACTTC	CASNQYEQYF
TRBV3-1/TRBV3-2	.	TRBJ1-1	.	TGTGCCAGCAGCCCCGCGGGACCGCCTATAGTTGGGTTCTTT	CASSPAGPPIVGFF
TRBV6-2/TRBV6-3	few	TRBJ2-1	TRBD2	TGTGCCAGCAGTTTGACTAGCGGGAGTGAGCAGTTCTTC	CASSLTSGSEQFF
TRBV12-3/TRBV12-4	.	TRBJ2-5	.	TGTGCCAGCAGTTTGAACAGCCAAGAGACCCAGTACTTC	CASSLNSQETQYF
TRBV6-5	.	TRBJ2-7	.	TGTGCCAGCAGTCCGCGTTCCTACGAACAGTACTTC	CASSPRSYEQYF
TRBV28	.	TRBJ2-5	TRBD1	TGTGCCAGCAGGCGACAGGGTGAAGAGACCCAGTACTTC	CASRRQGEETQYF
TRBV6-6	.	TRBJ1-1	.	TGTGCCAGCAGTTTACCTCGGTCATACGAAGCTTTCTTT	CASSLPRSYEAFF
TRBV30	once	TRBJ1-6	TRBD1	TGTGCCTGGTTAACAGGGGATAGGACACCCCTCCACTTT	CAWLTGDRTPLHF
TRBV18	.	TRBJ2-6	TRBD1	TGTGCCAGCTCACCAGGACAGGGGAGCTCTGGGGCCAACGTCCTGACTTTC	CASSPGQGSSGANVLTF
TRBV28	few	TRBJ1-5	.	TGTGCCAGCAGTTTTGAGATTCAGCCCCAGCATTTT	CASSFEIQPQHF
TRBV7-2	.	TRBJ1-2	TRBD1	TGTGCCAGCAGCTTCCCGGGACAGCCCTATGGCTACACCTTC	CASSFPGQPYGYTF
TRBV7-9	few	TRBJ2-1	TRBD2	TGTGCCAGCAGCTGGTACACTAGCGGGAGCTTAGGTGAGCAGTTCTTC	CASSWYTSGSLGEQFF
TRBV4-3	once	TRBJ2-4	TRBD2	TGCGCCAGCAGCCAAAGCACGCTAGCGGGGTTACTAGCCAAAAACATTCAGTACTTC	CASSQSTLAGLLAKNIQYF
TRBV3-1/TRBV3-2	.	TRBJ1-2	.	TGTGCCAGCAGGCAGCGACAGACCAACTATGGCTACACCTTC	CASRQRQTNYGYTF
TRBV5-5	.	TRBJ1-1	.	TGTGCCAGCAGCCCGGTCGGCGGGAACACTGAAGCTTTCTTT	CASSPVGGNTEAFF
TRBV2	.	TRBJ2-1	TRBD2	TGTGCCGGATCAATAGAGGGACTAGCTCTTAGTGAGCAGTTCTTC	CAGSIEGLALSEQFF
TRBV7-2	.	TRBJ2-5	.	TGTGCCAGCAGCTTTTACAGCCAAGAGACCCAGTACTTC	CASSFYSQETQYF
TRBV7-9	.	TRBJ1-6	.	TGTGCCAGCAGCTTCCGGAATTCACCCCTCCACTTT	CASSFRNSPLHF
TRBV6-5	.	TRBJ1-5	.	TGTGCCAGCAGAGATTCGGGCAATCAGCCCCAGCATTTT	CASRDSGNQPQHF
TRBV2	.	TRBJ2-3	TRBD2	TGTGCCAGCAGTGACTCCAGCGGGACCCGAGATACGCAGTATTTT	CASSDSSGTRDTQYF
TRBV6-5	.	TRBJ1-1	TRBD1	TGTGCCAGCAGTTACTCCGGGACAGAAGAAGCTTTCTTT	CASSYSGTEEAFF
TRBV7-6	once	TRBJ2-5	.	TGTGCCAGCAGCTCTACTAGAGATGAGACCCAGTACTTC	CASSSTRDETQYF
TRBV7-2	.	TRBJ1-5	.	TGTGCCAGCAGCTTAAGGGAGGGGCAGCCCCAGCATTTT	CASSLREGQPQHF
TRBV5-6	.	TRBJ1-1	TRBD1	TGTGCCAGCAGCTTGGTGGGGACAGGGGTCACTGAAGCTTTCTTT	CASSLVGTGVTEAFF
TRBV18	few	TRBJ2-2	TRBD2	TGTGCCAGCTCAACGACAGGGGAGCGGCTAGCGGGGGTTCCCGGGGAGCTGTTTTTT	CASSTTGERLAGVPGELFF
TRBV5-6	.	TRBJ2-3	.	TGTGCCAGCAGCTTGGACCTATCTGGCACAGATACGCAGTATTTT	CASSLDLSGTDTQYF
TRBV10-1	.	TRBJ2-1	.	TGCGCCAGCAGTGAGAAGGGACAAGTCCAACAGAGCTCCTACAATGAGCAGTTCTTC	CASSEKGQVQQSSYNEQFF
TRBV4-3	few	TRBJ1-1	TRBD1	TGCGCCAGCAGCCACACCTCGACAGGGAGTACTGAAGCTTTCTTT	CASSHTSTGSTEAFF
TRBV7-8	.	TRBJ1-1	.	TGTGCCAGCAGCTTAGCGCGTGAGTGGGCTTTCTTT	CASSLAREWAFF
TRBV10-3	.	TRBJ1-2	.	TGTGCCATCAGTGAGTCGAATCAGGGATACTATGGCTACACCTTC	CAISESNQGYYGYTF
TRBV11-2	.	TRBJ2-3	.	TGTGCCAGCAGTCGGTTAGATACGCAGTATTTT	CASSRLDTQYF
TRBV7-9	once	TRBJ1-6	.	TGTGCCAGCAGCTTAGAGGTGGTGGCGACTTCTCATGTTTCACCCCTCCACTTT	CASSLEVVATSHVSPLHF
TRBV10-1	.	TRBJ2-7	.	TGCGCCAGCAGTCTACAGGGATCCTACGAGCAGTACTTC	CASSLQGSYEQYF
TRBV7-6	.	TRBJ2-3	TRBD2	TGTGCCAGCAGCCCAAGACTAGCCACAGATACGCAGTATTTT	CASSPRLATDTQYF
TRBV25-1	.	TRBJ1-4	.	TGTGCCAGCAGTGAATATGCGGGTGCAACTAATGAAAAACTGTTTTTT	CASSEYAGATNEKLFF
TRBV3-1/TRBV3-2	.	TRBJ2-1	TRBD2	TGTGCCAGCAGCCTCCTGGGGACTAACTACTACAATGAGCAGTTCTTC	CASSLLGTNYYNEQFF
TRBV24-1	.	TRBJ2-2	.	TGTGCCACCAGTGATGGCCAGGGCGCGAACACCGGGGAGCTGTTTTTT	CATSDGQGANTGELFF
TRBV16	.	TRBJ1-1	.	TGTGCCAGCAGCCAATCGGCTCCTCCGAACACTGAAGCTTTCTTT	CASSQSAPPNTEAFF
TRBV28	.	TRBJ1-2	.	TGTGCCAGCAGTCTCGACAGGGGCTACACCTTC	CASSLDRGYTF
TRBV27	.	TRBJ2-7	.	TGTGCCAGCAGTTCCCTATACGAGCAGTACTTC	CASSSLYEQYF
TRBV12-3/TRBV12-4	.	TRBJ2-5	.	TGTGCCAGCAGCCCGGACAGAAAAGAGACCCAGTACTTC	CASSPDRKETQYF
TRBV6-1	few	TRBJ2-1	TRBD1	TGTGCCAGCAGTGAATCCCTGGGACAGTTCGGGGACAATGAGCAGTTCTTC	CASSESLGQFGDNEQFF